This T cell receptor beta chain stems from a study of blood T cell repertoires in COVID-19. Study details: PBMCs, B-cell-depleted T cells, or T cells were the source of the cDNA or gDNA that made up the material.

Here immunoSEQ multiplex PCR was the method, and the copy in TCRdb shows in-frame clones only, minus some. The sample includes some 350,000 clones, roughly 90% of them seen just once. V was trimmed by 3 bases and J by 3 bases, leaving 10 bases between them. The CDR3 consists of 14 residues. Germline CDR1 SGHNT, CDR2 YENEEA. This chain joins TRBV11-3 and TRBJ2-3; weak D call: TRBD2 (6 bases). Sequenced material: peripheral blood. This sequence was found in a young woman with COVID-19, enrolled during active disease. The CDR3 bases are TGTGCCAGCAGCTTCGGGGGTGGTACAGATACGCAGTATTTT. This translates into CASSFGGGTDTQYF.